This T cell receptor beta chain was captured in a study of blood T cell repertoires in COVID-19. At the level of the study: Both acute and convalescent COVID-19 samples were obtained from the United States, Italy and Spain.

In the source study's methods: Counts of nucleated cells, estimated from reference gene primer amplification, were obtained. The protocol was immunoSEQ multiplex PCR, while the TCRdb copy is restricted to in-frame clones and leaves out a portion. V, J and clone size derive from that table, while D and trimming were established from the DNA sequence. The sample has 150,000 to 200,000 clones, around 80% seen once. This TCR was recovered from a woman between 70 and 85 years old who had recovered from COVID-19. Sequenced input: peripheral blood.

CDR3 in amino acids: CASSLYSGGSPLHF. The CDR3, as DNA: TGTGCCAGCAGTTTATACTCGGGTGGTTCACCCCTCCACTTT. The V gene is TRBV27, the J gene TRBJ1-6; D is unresolved. V was pared by 1 base and J by 9 bases, with 10 bases between. CDR3 size: 14 residues. CDR1 and CDR2 (germline): MNHEY, SMNVEV (reference sequence).